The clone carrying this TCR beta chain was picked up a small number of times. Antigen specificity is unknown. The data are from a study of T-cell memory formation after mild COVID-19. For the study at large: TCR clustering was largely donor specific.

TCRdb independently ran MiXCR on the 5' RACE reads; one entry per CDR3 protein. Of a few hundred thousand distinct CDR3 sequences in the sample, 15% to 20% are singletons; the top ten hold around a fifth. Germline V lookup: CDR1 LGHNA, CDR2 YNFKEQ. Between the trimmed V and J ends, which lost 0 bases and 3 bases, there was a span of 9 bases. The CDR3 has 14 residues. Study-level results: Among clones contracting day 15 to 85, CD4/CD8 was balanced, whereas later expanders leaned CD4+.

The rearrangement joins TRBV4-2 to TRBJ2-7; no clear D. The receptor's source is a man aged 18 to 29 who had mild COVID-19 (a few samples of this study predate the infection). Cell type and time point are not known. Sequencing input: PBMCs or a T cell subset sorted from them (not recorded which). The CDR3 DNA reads TGTGCCAGCAGCCAAGACAGGATATACTACGAGCAGTACTTC. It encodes CASSQDRIYYEQYF.